Presented here are 19 T cell receptor beta chains from one specimen sequenced in a study of T cell responses to AZD1222 COVID-19 vaccine. The repertoire was sequenced with immunoSEQ multiplex PCR; TCRdb's copy has only in-frame clones and lacks some. The sample lists about 220,000 clones; roughly 91% were seen once. Sample: peripheral blood, taken on day 0 of MenACWY control vaccination. All receptors come from an adult in good health.

The V gene is TRBV7-8, the J gene TRBJ1-5; D gene uncertain. The CDR3 consists of 14 residues. Germline-derived CDR1 and CDR2 are SGHVS and FQNEAQ. Trimming took 3 bases from V and 0 from J, leaving 6 bases between them. The CDR3 loop reads CASSFQYSNQPQHF. The DNA of the CDR3 is TGTGCCAGCAGCTTCCAATATAGCAATCAGCCCCAGCATTTT.

The chain links TRBV4-1 to TRBJ1-2; no definite D call. Trimming pared 3 bases from V and 0 bases from J, leaving 11 bases between. CDR3 size: 15 residues. Per germline, CDR1 MGHRA and CDR2 YSYEKL. The CDR3 is CASSHFSGTNYGYTF. The CDR3 nucleotides read TGCGCCAGCAGCCATTTTTCCGGGACTAACTATGGCTACACCTTC.

The gene calls are TRBV7-3 and TRBJ2-5, with D possibly TRBD2 on 7 matching bases. The CDR3 totals 15 residues. The germline CDR1 and CDR2 sequences are SGHTA and FQGTGA. V shed 5 bases and J shed 9 bases, with 22 bases lying between them. As DNA, the CDR3 is TGTGCCAGCAGCCCCTCTGGGGGGGGGCCTTATTCCCAGTACTTC. Translation: CASSPSGGGPYSQYF.

This chain links TRBV5-6 with TRBJ2-1, with D unresolved. V gave up 3 bases and J gave up 2 bases, with 12 bases separating them. From germline, CDR1 is SGHDT and CDR2 YYEEEE. The CDR3 consists of 15 residues. The CDR3 protein is CASSSAKRTYNEQFF. CDR3 DNA sequence: TGTGCCAGCAGCTCGGCTAAGAGAACCTACAATGAGCAGTTCTTC.

The chain carries TRBV5-1 and TRBJ1-2; D is unresolved. CDR3 length equals 15 residues. Trimming left V 2 bases short and J 4 bases short, with 15 bases between. CDR1 and CDR2 (germline): SGHRS, YFSETQ. Written as DNA, the CDR3 is TGCGCCAGCAGCTTAGCGGCAACTGGCGGCTATGGCTACACCTTC. This gives the protein CASSLAATGGYGYTF.

The chain recombines TRBV19 with TRBJ1-3; D possibly corresponds to TRBD1 (6 bases). Germline V gene sequence: CDR1 LNHDA, CDR2 SQIVND (reference sequence). V shed 9 bases and J shed 2 bases, with 14 bases lying between them. The CDR3 contains 14 residues. The CDR3 DNA sequence: TGTGCCAGACCGGACAGAGAGACTGGAAACACCATATATTTT. As protein: CARPDRETGNTIYF.

This clone was picked up one time. V and J are TRBV2 and TRBJ2-7; D uncertain. The CDR3 has 15 residues. V shed 1 base and J shed 3 bases, with 13 bases lying between them. Per the germline V gene, CDR1 is SNHLY and CDR2 is FYNNEI. The CDR3 DNA follows: TGTGCCAGCAGTGAAGGAACCGGGTCCCTCTACGAGCAGTACTTC. It translates to CASSEGTGSLYEQYF. The full variable domain, rest sourced from reference TRBV2 and TRBJ2-7, is EPEVTQTPSHQVTQMGQEVILRCVPISNHLYFYWYRQILGQKVEFLVSFYNNEISEKSEIFDDQFSVERPDGSNFTLKIRSTKLEDSAMYFCASSEGTGSLYEQYFGPGTRLTVT.

V and J are TRBV20-1 and TRBJ1-4; tentative D call: TRBD1 (5 bases). The V end was cut by 3 bases, the J end by 2 bases, with 13 bases between. There are 15 residues in the CDR3. CDR1 DFQATT and CDR2 SNEGSKA come from the germline V gene (reference sequence). DNA for the CDR3: TGCAGTGCTAGTAGGCTGGGGGGGACTAATGAAAAACTGTTTTTT. This sequence encodes CSASRLGGTNEKLFF.

The J gene is TRBJ1-6, the V gene TRBV7-8; maybe TRBD1 (6 bases). V lost 5 bases and J 5 bases, leaving 10 bases between the germline ends. CDR1 is SGHVS and CDR2 is FQNEAQ in the germline V gene. CDR3 length: 14 residues. CDR3 protein: CASSTQGNNSPLHF. The CDR3 nucleotides read TGTGCCAGCAGCACCCAGGGGAATAATTCACCCCTCCACTTT.

V and J are TRBV6-6 and TRBJ2-1; TRBD2 aligns across 9 bases. The CDR3 sequence is 14 residues long. Germline assignment: CDR1 MNHNY and CDR2 SVGAGI (reference sequence). V trimming: 5 bases; J trimming: 6 bases; junction bases outside the gene matches: 5. The CDR3 sequence: CASSPGTSFNEQFF. The CDR3 nucleotides are TGTGCCAGCAGTCCCGGGACTAGCTTCAATGAGCAGTTCTTC.

The rearrangement uses TRBV28 and TRBJ1-4; no definite D call. This CDR3 has 15 amino acids. Germline CDR1 is MDHEN and CDR2 is SYDVKM. V lost 5 bases, J lost 7 bases, and 17 bases lay in between. The CDR3, as DNA: TGTGCCAGCAGTCCAGCCGGGAGGGAGGGTGAAAAACTGTTTTTT. It codes for CASSPAGREGEKLFF.

The chain recombines TRBV19 with TRBJ1-2, with D unclear. Trimming removed 3 bases from V and 4 bases from J, with 9 bases in between. Germline lookup yields CDR1 LNHDA and CDR2 SQIVND (reference sequence). This CDR3 is 13 amino acids long. DNA of the CDR3: TGTGCCAGTAGTATGAACCGCCTCTATGGCTACACCTTC. The encoded protein is CASSMNRLYGYTF.

V and J are TRBV5-4 and TRBJ1-4, with D tentatively TRBD1 (5 bases). The CDR3 is 15 amino acids. CDR1 SGHNT and CDR2 YYREEE come from the germline V gene (reference sequence). Trimming removed 4 bases at V and 6 bases at J, with 16 bases between. Written as DNA, the CDR3 is TGTGCCAGCAGCGCGACCACCATGGGGGATGAAAAACTGTTTTTT. Protein: CASSATTMGDEKLFF. The full variable domain, rest sourced from reference TRBV5-4 and TRBJ1-4, is ETGVTQSPTHLIKTRGQQVTLRCSSQSGHNTVSWYQQALGQGPQFIFQYYREEENGRGNFPPRFSGLQFPNYSSELNVNALELDDSALYLCASSATTMGDEKLFFGSGTQLSVL.

The V and J genes are TRBV12-5 and TRBJ2-1; a possible D gene is TRBD1 (5 bases). V shed 6 bases and J shed 12 bases, with 15 bases lying between them. The CDR3 contains 12 residues. Germline V gene data show CDR1 as LGHNT and CDR2 as FRNRAP. This CDR3 is CASGSDSFRQFF. The DNA for the CDR3 is TGTGCTAGTGGATCTGACAGTTTTCGGCAGTTCTTC.

A single count supports this clone. This sequence joins TRBV27 and TRBJ1-4; unclear D gene. This CDR3 region has 15 residues. Germline V CDR1 and CDR2: MNHEY, SMNVEV (reference sequence). Trimming removed 1 base from V and 5 bases from J, with 11 bases in between. The CDR3: CASSLFQTGNEKLFF. DNA for the CDR3: TGTGCCAGCAGTTTATTCCAGACGGGGAATGAAAAACTGTTTTTT.

The chain recombines TRBV6-5 with TRBJ1-2; TRBD1 might be the D (5 bases). Germline CDR1 reads MNHEY; CDR2 reads SVGAGI. Trimming cost V 5 bases and J 3 bases, with 13 bases left between them. The CDR3 has 14 residues. The CDR3 sequence: CASSTPGLDYGYTF. DNA of the CDR3: TGTGCCAGCAGTACGCCGGGGCTGGACTATGGCTACACCTTC.

The chain joins TRBV5-1 to TRBJ2-1; D might be TRBD1 (6 bases). Trimming stripped 4 bases from V and 3 bases from J, with 20 bases between. Looked up from germline, CDR1 is SGHRS and CDR2 is YFSETQ. The CDR3 totals 17 residues. CDR3 sequence reads: CASSQRTRTDGYNEQFF. CDR3 in DNA: TGCGCCAGCAGCCAAAGGACTCGGACAGATGGCTACAATGAGCAGTTCTTC.

This clone was seen a few times. The rearrangement joins TRBV2 to TRBJ2-3, with 10 bases lining up with TRBD2. The V segment lost 4 bases and the J segment 6 bases; nucleotides outside the gene matches: 13. The CDR3 spans 17 residues. Germline V gives CDR1 SNHLY, CDR2 FYNNEI. Here the CDR3 reads CASSGGLGLAKGDTQYF. The CDR3 DNA sequence: TGTGCCAGCAGTGGGGGATTGGGACTAGCGAAGGGGGATACGCAGTATTTT.

J is TRBJ1-3 and V is TRBV27; 8 bases align to TRBD1. After removal of 4 bases from V and 2 bases from J, the junction contained 1 base not matched to a gene. CDR1 is MNHEY, CDR2 SMNVEV, per germline (reference sequence). The CDR3 totals 14 residues. In DNA, the CDR3 is TGTGCCAGCAGTTCGACAGGGGCTGGAAACACCATATATTTT. This translates into CASSSTGAGNTIYF.